The 22 T cell receptor beta chains presented below share a single source sample, sequenced in a study of blood T cell repertoires in COVID-19. The table came from immunoSEQ multiplex PCR; TCRdb's copy has only in-frame clones and leaves some out. The sample lists a few hundred thousand clones, approximately 87% occurring once. Sequencing used PBMCs or T cells enriched from blood (not recorded which). The receptors here all came from a woman between 45 and 60 years old who had recovered from COVID-19.

As concerns this clone: This sample includes further DNA sequences coding for the same CDR3. The chain combines TRBV18 with TRBJ1-1, with TRBD1 matching 8 bases. V trimming: 3 bases; J trimming: 4 bases; junction bases outside the gene matches: 4. CDR1 KGHSH and CDR2 LQKENI come from the germline V gene. This CDR3 contains 14 residues. CDR3 coding DNA: TGTGCCAGCTCACCGCGAACAGGGGGCACTGAAGCTTTCTTT. This gives the protein CASSPRTGGTEAFF. Looking up the rest from reference TRBV18 and TRBJ1-1 gives the full variable domain: NAGVMQNPRHLVRRRGQEARLRCSPMKGHSHVYWYRQLPEEGLKFMVYLQKENIIDESGMPKERFSAEFPKEGPSILRIQQVVRGDSAAYFCASSPRTGGTEAFFGQGTRLTVV.

The chain combines TRBV18 with TRBJ1-3; 9 bases fit TRBD1. Per the germline V gene, CDR1 is KGHSH and CDR2 is LQKENI. The CDR3 covers 16 residues. V trimming: 4 bases; J trimming: 4 bases; junction bases outside the gene matches: 8. The CDR3 loop reads CASSQQQGATGNTIYF. The CDR3 DNA is TGTGCCAGCTCACAACAACAGGGGGCAACAGGAAACACCATATATTTT.

V usage is TRBV5-1 and J usage is TRBJ2-7; a weak D match, TRBD2 (6 bases). CDR1 is SGHRS, CDR2 YFSETQ, per germline. The CDR3 runs to 14 residues. Deletions cut 10 bases from V and 3 bases from J, with 20 bases between. The CDR3 reads CAPKGGTPHYEQYF. The CDR3 nucleotides read TGCGCCCCCAAGGGCGGGACCCCACACTACGAGCAGTACTTC. Using reference TRBV5-1 and TRBJ2-7 for the parts outside the CDR3, the full variable domain is KAGVTQTPRYLIKTRGQQVTLSCSPISGHRSVSWYQQTPGQGLQFLFEYFSETQRNKGNFPGRFSGRQFSNSRSEMNVSTLELGDSALYLCAPKGGTPHYEQYFGPGTRLTVT.

V is TRBV5-4 and J is TRBJ2-2; 11 positions match TRBD2. V shed 3 bases and J 0 bases; nucleotides not matched to a gene: 4. Germline values: CDR1 SGHNT, CDR2 YYREEE (reference sequence). The CDR3 sequence is 17 residues long. CDR3 loop: CASSSLAGGTNTGELFF. The DNA of the CDR3 is TGTGCCAGCAGCTCCCTAGCGGGGGGTACGAACACCGGGGAGCTGTTTTTT.

The J gene is TRBJ2-1, the V gene TRBV15; 9 bases agree with TRBD1. The germline V gene encodes CDR1 LNHNV and CDR2 YYDKDF (reference sequence). The CDR3 length is 15 residues. The V and J ends lost 1 base and 7 bases, in that order; junction bases with no gene match: 5. The CDR3 is CATSRGTGAGNEQFF. CDR3 DNA: TGTGCCACCAGCAGAGGGACAGGGGCAGGGAATGAGCAGTTCTTC. Variable domain in full (rest from reference TRBV15 and TRBJ2-1): DAMVIQNPRYQVTQFGKPVTLSCSQTLNHNVMYWYQQKSSQAPKLLFHYYDKDFNNEADTPDNFQSRRPNTSFCFLDIRSPGLGDTAMYLCATSRGTGAGNEQFFGPGTRLTVL.

This clone has only a few counts. The gene calls are TRBV29-1 and TRBJ1-1; tentatively, D is TRBD1 (5 bases). The germline V gene encodes CDR1 SQVTM and CDR2 ANQGSEA. V gave up 7 bases and J gave up 7 bases, with 13 bases separating them. This CDR3 is 11 amino acids long. CDR3 amino acids: CSAVAQVEAFF. The CDR3 bases are TGCAGCGCCGTGGCACAGGTTGAAGCTTTCTTT.

J is TRBJ2-5 and V is TRBV10-3, with 7 bases aligning to TRBD1. In germline, CDR1 is ENHRY, CDR2 SYGVKD. CDR3 length: 13 residues. The V and J ends lost 7 bases and 1 base, in that order; junction bases with no gene match: 3. The CDR3 loop is CAINSGGQETQYF. The CDR3 nucleotides are TGTGCCATCAACTCAGGGGGCCAAGAGACCCAGTACTTC.

This chain links TRBV12-3 or TRBV12-4 with TRBJ1-2; perhaps TRBD1 as D (6 bases). Trimming shortened V by 5 bases and J by 7 bases, and 14 bases separated the two germline ends. The CDR3 contains 13 residues. Here the CDR3 reads CASSLEGEGGYTF. As DNA, the CDR3 is TGTGCCAGCAGTCTCGAGGGGGAGGGTGGCTACACCTTC.

The chain has TRBV6-5 and TRBJ1-2; no reliable D call. Trimming cost V 6 bases and J 8 bases, with 13 bases left between them. The CDR3 is 12 residues long. Germline CDR1 and CDR2: MNHEY and SVGAGI. CDR3 residues: CASRPTPGGYTF. The CDR3 coding sequence is TGTGCCAGCAGACCTACCCCCGGGGGCTACACCTTC.

The chain combines TRBV5-1 with TRBJ1-4, with D perhaps matching TRBD1 (6 bases). V lost 3 bases and J 8 bases, leaving 14 bases between the germline ends. Germline assignment: CDR1 SGHRS and CDR2 YFSETQ. This CDR3 region has 14 residues. CDR3 DNA: TGCGCCAGCAGCTCGGGGGGGCCTCGAGAAAAACTGTTTTTT. Its translation is CASSSGGPREKLFF.

The J gene is TRBJ1-4, the V gene TRBV11-2; 7 bases are shared with TRBD1. The CDR3 is 15 residues long. Germline CDR1 reads SGHAT; CDR2 reads FQNNGV. V shed 2 bases and J 8 bases; nucleotides not matched to a gene: 8. Here the CDR3 reads CASSLFGTVGEKLFF. The CDR3 nucleotides are TGTGCCAGCAGCTTATTTGGGACAGTGGGCGAAAAACTGTTTTTT.

The rearrangement joins TRBV9 to TRBJ1-6; D ambiguous. CDR1 SGDLS and CDR2 YYNGEE come from the germline V gene. CDR3 length: 17 residues. Trimming removed 0 bases at V and 0 bases at J, with 10 bases between. The CDR3 DNA reads as TGTGCCAGCAGCGTAGACGGCGGGAGCTCCTATAATTCACCCCTCCACTTT. This translates into CASSVDGGSSYNSPLHF.

The rearrangement uses TRBV9 and TRBJ1-3, with 8 bases that match TRBD1. Germline lookup yields CDR1 SGDLS and CDR2 YYNGEE. The trim removed 0 bases at V and 4 bases at J, leaving 6 bases unmatched. The CDR3 is made up of 16 amino acids. CDR3 region: CASSVDQGARGNTIYF. In nucleotides, the CDR3 is TGTGCCAGCAGCGTAGATCAGGGGGCGAGAGGAAACACCATATATTTT.

This clone was seen only a few times. The J gene is TRBJ2-5, the V gene TRBV7-6; 9 bases map to TRBD2. The CDR3 sequence is 20 residues long. Germline CDR1 is SGHVS and CDR2 is FNYEAQ. V shed 0 bases, J shed 6 bases, and the junction held 20 bases outside the gene matches. For the CDR3, the DNA is TGTGCCAGCAGCTTAGCGTCCCAGCGGGGGGCCAATAACAACGTAAAGACCCAGTACTTC. It is translated as CASSLASQRGANNNVKTQYF. Drawing the rest from reference TRBV7-6 and TRBJ2-5, the complete variable domain is GAGVSQSPRYKVTKRGQDVALRCDPISGHVSLYWYRQALGQGPEFLTYFNYEAQQDKSGLPNDRFSAERPEGSISTLTIQRTEQRDSAMYRCASSLASQRGANNNVKTQYFGPGTRLLVL.

The rearrangement links TRBV19 to TRBJ1-1, with a possible D match to TRBD1 (6 bases). The CDR3 totals 13 residues. Germline V gives CDR1 LNHDA, CDR2 SQIVND (reference sequence). Trimming pared 6 bases from V and 6 bases from J, leaving 14 bases between. In DNA form, the CDR3 reads TGTGCCAGTAGACAACAGGGAGGGTCTGAAGCTTTCTTT. Translation gives CASRQQGGSEAFF.

The chain recombines TRBV27 with TRBJ2-3, with D perhaps TRBD2 (6 bases). Deletions cut 6 bases from V and 0 bases from J, with 16 bases between. The CDR3 is made up of 16 amino acids. Germline V gene lookup returns CDR1 MNHEY and CDR2 SMNVEV (reference sequence). The CDR3 DNA reads TGTGCCAGCAGGAGAAACGGAGGGACTAGCACAGATACGCAGTATTTT. Translated, it gives CASRRNGGTSTDTQYF.

The CDR3 DNA sequence: TGTGCCATCAGTGAAGGAAGGGAGGACTATGGCTACACCTTC. It yields the protein CAISEGREDYGYTF. The chain recombines TRBV10-3 with TRBJ1-2; D gene ambiguous. V was pared by 3 bases and J by 3 bases, with 11 bases between. Per the germline V gene, CDR1 is ENHRY and CDR2 is SYGVKD. This CDR3 region has 14 residues.

This chain connects TRBV28 to TRBJ2-5, with 13 nucleotides matching TRBD2. The trim removed 2 bases at V and 2 bases at J, leaving 2 bases unmatched. This CDR3 is built from 16 residues. Germline CDR1 and CDR2: MDHEN and SYDVKM. CDR3 nucleotides: TGTGCCAGCAGTTTAACTAGCGGGGGGGGTCAAGAGACCCAGTACTTC. Its translation: CASSLTSGGGQETQYF.

This clone was seen a single time. The rearrangement joins TRBV5-5 to TRBJ1-5; TRBD1 matches at 10 bases. CDR3 length: 17 amino acids. The germline gives CDR1 SGHKS, CDR2 YYEKEE (reference sequence). J lost 2 bases, V lost 5 bases, and 10 bases had no gene match. The CDR3 here is CASSSWTGGIGNQPQHF. The CDR3, as DNA: TGTGCCAGCAGTTCCTGGACAGGGGGGATTGGCAATCAGCCCCAGCATTTT. Using reference TRBV5-5 and TRBJ1-5 for the parts outside the CDR3, the full variable domain is DAGVTQSPTHLIKTRGQQVTLRCSPISGHKSVSWYQQVLGQGPQFIFQYYEKEERGRGNFPDRFSARQFPNYSSELNVNALLLGDSALYLCASSSWTGGIGNQPQHFGDGTRLSIL.

The chain couples TRBV5-1 to TRBJ2-1; a possible D gene is TRBD2 (5 bases). This CDR3 region has 15 residues. V was cut by 1 base and J by 0 bases, with 8 bases left in between. Looked up from germline, CDR1 is SGHRS and CDR2 is YFSETQ. CDR3 region: CASSLLGSSYNEQFF. CDR3 nucleotides: TGCGCCAGCAGCTTGTTAGGGAGCTCCTACAATGAGCAGTTCTTC.

The chain links TRBV5-8 to TRBJ1-2, with D possibly TRBD1 on 5 matching bases. CDR1 is SGHTS and CDR2 is YDEGEE in the germline V gene. The CDR3 consists of 14 residues. Trimming shortened V by 5 bases and J by 8 bases, and 19 bases separated the two germline ends. The DNA for the CDR3 is TGTGCCAGCAGATCCCGCGGGGGGTCGGGCGGCTACACCTTC. This encodes CASRSRGGSGGYTF. Filled out from reference TRBV5-8 and TRBJ1-2, the complete variable domain reads EAGVTQSPTHLIKTRGQQATLRCSPISGHTSVYWYQQALGLGLQFLLWYDEGEERNRGNFPPRFSGRQFPNYSSELNVNALELEDSALYLCASRSRGGSGGYTFGSGTRLTVV.

This chain links TRBV30 with TRBJ2-5; D not certain. This CDR3 has 12 amino acids. The V end was cut by 3 bases, the J end by 7 bases, with 12 bases between. CDR1 is GTSNPN and CDR2 is SVGIG in the germline V gene (reference sequence). The CDR3, as DNA: TGTGCCTGGAGCACGGGTCCGGGGACCCAGTACTTC. Translated: CAWSTGPGTQYF.